This T cell receptor (beta chain) was profiled in a study of identical twins. V was clipped by 5 bases and J by 8 bases, with 10 bases between them. This CDR3 region has 12 residues. Points from the study as a whole: Cross-sectional statistical analysis, not tracking of the same donors, underpinned the conclusions.

Many counts were recorded for this clonotype. Its matching antigen is unknown. TCRdb processed the 5' RACE reads anew with MiXCR; each CDR3 protein has one entry. The sample contains fewer than 250,000 distinct CDR3 sequences, around 15% of which appear only once. Another study also made use of these data, one on T cells expressing NK-cell markers. According to that study: Sequenced donors, eight in total, included seven who were HCMV-seropositive and one who was seronegative. In several experiments, an anti-gamma-delta TCR antibody restricted sorting to alpha-beta TCR T cells.

Material: CD8+ T cells sorted from blood. This clonotype was obtained from a woman in her late teens or twenties in good health. The chain couples TRBV12-3 or TRBV12-4 to TRBJ2-1, with D hard to call. CDR3 DNA sequence: TGTGCCAGCAGTAACGCCCCCGATGAGCAGTTCTTC. It translates to CASSNAPDEQFF.